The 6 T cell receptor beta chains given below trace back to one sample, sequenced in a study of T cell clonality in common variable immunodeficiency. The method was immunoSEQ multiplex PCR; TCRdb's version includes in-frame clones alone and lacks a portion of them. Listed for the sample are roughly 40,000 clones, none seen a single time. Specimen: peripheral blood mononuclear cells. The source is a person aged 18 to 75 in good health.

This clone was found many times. The CDR3 reads CASSDSRTSGYNEQFF. The covered CDR3 bases are TGTGCCAGCAGTGACTCGAGGACTAGCGGCTACAATGAG. V is TRBV6-4 and J is TRBJ2-1, with 10 bases that match TRBD2. The read ends 3 residues shy of where the CDR3 ends; the end is completed using the germline J gene. With V trimmed by 0 bases and J by 3 bases, 2 bases remained unmatched. The CDR3 has 16 amino acids. CDR1 and CDR2 from the germline V gene are MRHNA and SNTAGT.

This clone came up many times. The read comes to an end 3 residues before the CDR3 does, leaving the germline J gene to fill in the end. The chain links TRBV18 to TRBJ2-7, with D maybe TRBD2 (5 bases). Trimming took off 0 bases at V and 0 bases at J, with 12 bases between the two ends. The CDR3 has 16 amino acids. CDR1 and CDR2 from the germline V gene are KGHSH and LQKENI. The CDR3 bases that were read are TGTGCCAGCTCACCACCCCTCGCGAGGGCCTCCTACGAG. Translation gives CASSPPLARASYE. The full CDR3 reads CASSPPLARASYEQYF.

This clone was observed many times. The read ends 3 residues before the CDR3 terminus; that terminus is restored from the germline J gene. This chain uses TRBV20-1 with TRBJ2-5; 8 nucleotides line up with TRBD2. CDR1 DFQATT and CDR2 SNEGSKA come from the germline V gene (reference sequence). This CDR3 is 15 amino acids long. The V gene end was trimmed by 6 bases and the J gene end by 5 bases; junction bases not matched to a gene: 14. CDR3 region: CSAPRSGRVQETQYF. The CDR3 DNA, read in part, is TGCAGTGCACCTCGGAGCGGGAGAGTTCAGGAGACC.

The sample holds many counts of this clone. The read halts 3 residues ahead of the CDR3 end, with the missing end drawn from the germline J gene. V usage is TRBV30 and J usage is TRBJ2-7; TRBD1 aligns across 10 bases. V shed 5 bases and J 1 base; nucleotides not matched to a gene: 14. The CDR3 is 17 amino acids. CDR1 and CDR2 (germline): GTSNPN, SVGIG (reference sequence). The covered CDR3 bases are TGTGCCTGGGTCCGGGACAGGGGCCTCCCAGAGTCCTACGAG. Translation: CAWVRDRGLPESYE. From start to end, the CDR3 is CAWVRDRGLPESYEQYF.

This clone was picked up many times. The sequenced CDR3 bases are TGTGCCAGCAGCTTGGTGGACAGGTCCAAAAACATT. Translation gives CASSLVDRSKNI. The full CDR3 reads CASSLVDRSKNIQYF. The chain is built from TRBV5-6 and TRBJ2-4; 7 nucleotides align to TRBD1. From the germline J gene comes the end of the CDR3, since the read stops 3 residues before it. The trim removed 0 bases at V and 2 bases at J, leaving 2 bases unmatched. Germline CDR1 and CDR2: SGHDT and YYEEEE. The CDR3 spans 15 residues.

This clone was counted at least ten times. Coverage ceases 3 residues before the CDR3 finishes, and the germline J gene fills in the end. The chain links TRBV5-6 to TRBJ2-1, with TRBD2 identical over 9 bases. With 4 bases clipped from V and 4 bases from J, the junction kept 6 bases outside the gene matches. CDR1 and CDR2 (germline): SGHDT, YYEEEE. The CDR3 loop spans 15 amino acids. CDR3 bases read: TGTGCCAGCAGCCTAACTAGCGGGCCTTACAATGAG. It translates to CASSLTSGPYNE. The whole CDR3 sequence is CASSLTSGPYNEQFF.